This T cell receptor (beta chain) was identified during a study of tumor and adjacent non-tumor tissue in lung cancer. The CDR3 is 16 residues long. Germline CDR1 is SGHDN and CDR2 is FVKESK. Between the trimmed V and J ends, which lost 1 base and 1 base, there was a span of 10 bases. Comment on this clonotype: No antigen is known for it.

The library came from three nested PCR rounds adapted from ARM-PCR protocols. One entry per CDR3 protein, called by TCRdb with MiXCR from the multiplex PCR reads. This repertoire shows 100,000 or so distinct CDR3 sequences, 80% found once; its top ten account for under 40%. Points from the study as a whole: Top 100 clones took a larger repertoire share in normal lung.

RNA was extracted from bulk tissue without any cell sorting. Distant lung tissue was collected more than 3 cm away from the tumor edge. The sequencing sample was made of distant non-tumor lung tissue. The V and J genes are TRBV14 and TRBJ2-2; D not certain. The TCR was taken from a man in his sixties with small cell lung cancer. Here the CDR3 reads CASSQVWTENTGELFF. CDR3 sequence (DNA): TGTGCCAGCAGCCAAGTTTGGACGGAGAACACCGGGGAGCTGTTTTTT.